The clone carrying this T cell receptor beta chain has a single count. Its antigen is not known. The data originate from a study of OX40 agonist ivuxolimab in advanced cancers. For the study at large: Patients were dosed with the agonistic anti-OX40 (CD134) antibody ivuxolimab. Two cutaneous melanoma patients and one hepatocellular carcinoma patient, three in all, had partial responses.

This CDR3 is 14 amino acids long. V was clipped by 5 bases and J by 0 bases, with 7 bases between them. Germline V gives CDR1 SNHLY, CDR2 FYNNEI. TCRdb's table, derived via immunoSEQ multiplex PCR, lists solely in-frame clones and lacks some. The profile shows 55,000 to 65,000 clones, about 85% of them singletons. Regarding the study as a whole: CD4+ and CD8+ blood T cells expanded clonally by week 6 at 0.1 to 3.0 mg/kg.

The source material was CD4+ or CD8+ T cells sorted from blood, sampled in a trial of the OX40 agonist ivuxolimab. V is TRBV2 and J is TRBJ1-4, with D unresolved. This clonotype was obtained from an adult with an advanced solid tumor such as melanoma, head and neck, liver or kidney cancer. The DNA for the CDR3 is TGTGCCAGCAGTAGTGCCTCAACTAATGAAAAACTGTTTTTT. This gives the protein CASSSASTNEKLFF.